This paragraph reports one TCR beta chain. The data derive from a study of blood T cell repertoires in COVID-19. Study information: There were acute and convalescent COVID-19 samples, and they came from the United States, Italy and Spain.

Either two negative PCRs, clearance, or symptom resolution qualified Cohort 3 donors as recovered. With 4 bases removed from V and 7 bases from J, the gap between germline ends came to 16 bases. The CDR3 is made up of 14 amino acids. CDR1 and CDR2 from the germline V gene are LGHDT and YNNKEL (reference sequence). Authors' processing steps: Estimation of nucleated cell counts was performed using reference gene primer amplification. Sequencing used immunoSEQ multiplex PCR; TCRdb keeps in-frame clones, though not all of them. Clone size and the V and J calls come from that table; the DNA yielded D and trimming. Here the sample spans under 500,000 clones, approximately 92% being singletons.

Specimen: PBMCs or T cells enriched from blood (not recorded which). This chain links TRBV3-1 (or the pseudogene TRBV3-2) with TRBJ1-2, with no clear D. This TCR was sampled from a man aged 25-45 years who had recovered from COVID-19. The CDR3 DNA follows: TGTGCCAGCAGCCCCTCAGTCGAGGGAAGTGGCTACACCTTC. Translated: CASSPSVEGSGYTF.